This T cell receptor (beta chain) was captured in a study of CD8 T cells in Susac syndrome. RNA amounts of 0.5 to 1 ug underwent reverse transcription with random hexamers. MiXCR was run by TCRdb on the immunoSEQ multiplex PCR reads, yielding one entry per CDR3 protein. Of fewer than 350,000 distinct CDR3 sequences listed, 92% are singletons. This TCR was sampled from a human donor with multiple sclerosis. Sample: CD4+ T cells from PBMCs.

The CDR3 loop reads CASSLAGYEQFF. The CDR3 coding sequence is TGTGCCAGCAGCTTAGCTGGGTATGAGCAGTTCTTC. This chain connects TRBV7-2 to TRBJ2-1; no clear D gene. The ends were cut back, 0 bases at V and 8 bases at J, with 5 bases in the middle. Germline lookup yields CDR1 SGHTA and CDR2 FQGNSA. CDR3 length: 12 amino acids.